This T cell receptor (beta chain) was recorded in a study of cytomegalovirus exposure and HLA in healthy donors. It was with 60 Vbeta and 13 Jbeta primers that the PCR ran. TCRdb's table, derived via immunoSEQ multiplex PCR, lists solely in-frame clones and lacks some. The sample lists some 190,000 clones, under 80% occurring once. On this clone itself: Its antigen remains unidentified. One junction end disagrees with the germline gene, perhaps due to a read error.

CDR3 length equals 16 residues. The germline gives CDR1 SSHAT, CDR2 FNYEAQ (reference sequence). The study's findings and limits: Common viral pathogens were later found to be apparently linked to several of the most significant clusters.

The material sequenced was PBMCs. The chain uses TRBV7-7 and TRBJ2-7; TRBD1 aligns across 7 bases. This sequence was found in a young man in good health and CMV-seropositive. CDR3 sequence reads: CASSQAGDSPFYGQYF. For the CDR3, the DNA is TGTGCTAGCAGCCAGGCAGGGGACAGCCCGTTCTACGGGCAGTACTTC.